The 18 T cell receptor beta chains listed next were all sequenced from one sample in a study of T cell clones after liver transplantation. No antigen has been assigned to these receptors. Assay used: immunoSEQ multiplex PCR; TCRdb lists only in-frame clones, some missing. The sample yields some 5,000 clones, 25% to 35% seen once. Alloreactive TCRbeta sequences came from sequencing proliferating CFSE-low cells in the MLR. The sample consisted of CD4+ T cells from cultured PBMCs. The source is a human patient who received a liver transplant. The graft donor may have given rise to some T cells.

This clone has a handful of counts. The CDR3 sequence is CASSRSDTRNTIYF. As DNA, the CDR3 is TGTGCCAGCAGCCGATCGGACACCAGAAACACCATATATTTT. The V call is TRBV7-2, the J call TRBJ1-3; D is possibly TRBD1 (5 bases). Germline assignment: CDR1 SGHTA and CDR2 FQGNSA. The CDR3 consists of 14 residues. V lost 5 bases and J lost 5, with 13 bases in between.

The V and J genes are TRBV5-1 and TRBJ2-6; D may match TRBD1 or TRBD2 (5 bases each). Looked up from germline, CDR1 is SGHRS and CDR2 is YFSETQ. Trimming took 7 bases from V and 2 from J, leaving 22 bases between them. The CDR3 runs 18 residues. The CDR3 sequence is CASSLGRNQSPGANVLTF. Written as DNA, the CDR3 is TGCGCCAGCTCCTTGGGACGGAATCAGTCTCCTGGGGCCAACGTCCTGACTTTC.

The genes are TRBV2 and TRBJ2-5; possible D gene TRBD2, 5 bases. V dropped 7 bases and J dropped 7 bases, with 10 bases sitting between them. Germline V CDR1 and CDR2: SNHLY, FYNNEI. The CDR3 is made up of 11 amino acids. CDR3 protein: CASTVGGTQYF. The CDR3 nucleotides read TGTGCCAGCACTGTAGGAGGGACCCAGTACTTC.

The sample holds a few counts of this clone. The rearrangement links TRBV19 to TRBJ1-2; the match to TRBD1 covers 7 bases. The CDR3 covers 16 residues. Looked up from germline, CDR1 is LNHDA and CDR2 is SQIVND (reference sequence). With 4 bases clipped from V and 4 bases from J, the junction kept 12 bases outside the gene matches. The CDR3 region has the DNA TGTGCCAGTAGTACCGGACAGGCCCGACAAGGCTATGGCTACACCTTC. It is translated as CASSTGQARQGYGYTF.

DNA for the CDR3: TGTGCCAGCAGCCCCCAGACTAGCGGGAGGGATAATGAGCAGTTCTTC. Translation gives CASSPQTSGRDNEQFF. The chain is built from TRBV5-4 and TRBJ2-1, with 14 bases that match TRBD2. Germline CDR1 is SGHNT and CDR2 is YYREEE (reference sequence). The CDR3 consists of 16 residues. With 4 bases clipped from V and 7 bases from J, the junction kept 7 bases outside the gene matches.

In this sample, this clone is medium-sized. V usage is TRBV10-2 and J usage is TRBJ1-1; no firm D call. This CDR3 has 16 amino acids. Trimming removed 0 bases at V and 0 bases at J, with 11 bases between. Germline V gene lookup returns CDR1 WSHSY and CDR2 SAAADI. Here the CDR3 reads CASSESGYLLNTEAFF. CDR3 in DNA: TGCGCCAGCAGTGAGTCAGGGTACCTTCTGAACACTGAAGCTTTCTTT.

The CDR3 sequence is CASSQPGLAGAGDTQYF. The CDR3 DNA reads TGCGCCAGCAGCCAACCGGGACTAGCGGGAGCGGGGGATACGCAGTATTTT. The chain has TRBV4-1 and TRBJ2-3, with TRBD2 matching over 14 bases. The junction had 7 bases not matched to a gene; V was cut back by 2 bases and J by 6 bases. The CDR3 spans 17 residues. Germline V gene lookup returns CDR1 MGHRA and CDR2 YSYEKL.

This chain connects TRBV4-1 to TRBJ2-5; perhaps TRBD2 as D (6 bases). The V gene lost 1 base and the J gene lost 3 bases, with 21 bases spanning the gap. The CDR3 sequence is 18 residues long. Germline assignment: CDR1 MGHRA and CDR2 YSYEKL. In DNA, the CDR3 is TGCGCCAGCAGCCAAGCTCCCGGGAGAGGAGGAGGAAAAGAGACCCAGTACTTC. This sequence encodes CASSQAPGRGGGKETQYF.

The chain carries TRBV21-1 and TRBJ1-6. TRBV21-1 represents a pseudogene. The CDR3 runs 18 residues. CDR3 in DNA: TGTGCCAGCAGTCAAAAAGTAGCTCACATACATCATAATTCACCCCTCCACTTT. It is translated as CASSQKVAHIHHNSPLHF.

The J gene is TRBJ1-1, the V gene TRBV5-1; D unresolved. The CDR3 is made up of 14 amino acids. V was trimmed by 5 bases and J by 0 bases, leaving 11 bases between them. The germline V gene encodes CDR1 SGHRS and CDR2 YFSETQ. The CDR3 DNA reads TGCGCCAGCAGGTCAGCTAGCATGAACACTGAAGCTTTCTTT. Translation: CASRSASMNTEAFF.

The CDR3 DNA reads TGTGCCAGCTCACCACCGGCAGGGTCCGGCGAGCAGTACTTC. This encodes CASSPPAGSGEQYF. The chain uses TRBV18 and TRBJ2-5, with D possibly being TRBD1 (5 bases). TRBJ2-7 matches the DNA end more closely, so the J call is doubtful. The germline V gene has CDR1 KGHSH and CDR2 LQKENI. The CDR3 is made up of 14 amino acids.

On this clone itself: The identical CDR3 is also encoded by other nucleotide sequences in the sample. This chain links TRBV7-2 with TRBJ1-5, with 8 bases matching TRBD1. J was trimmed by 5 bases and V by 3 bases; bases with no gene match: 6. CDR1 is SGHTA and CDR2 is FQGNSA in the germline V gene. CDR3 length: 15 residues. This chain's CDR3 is CASSFHRGGDQPQHF. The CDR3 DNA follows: TGTGCCAGCAGCTTCCACAGGGGGGGGGATCAGCCCCAGCATTTT. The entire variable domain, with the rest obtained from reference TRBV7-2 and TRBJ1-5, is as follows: GAGVSQSPSNKVTEKGKDVELRCDPISGHTALYWYRQSLGQGLEFLIYFQGNSAPDKSGLPSDRFSAERTGGSVSTLTIQRTQQEDSAVYLCASSFHRGGDQPQHFGDGTRLSIL.

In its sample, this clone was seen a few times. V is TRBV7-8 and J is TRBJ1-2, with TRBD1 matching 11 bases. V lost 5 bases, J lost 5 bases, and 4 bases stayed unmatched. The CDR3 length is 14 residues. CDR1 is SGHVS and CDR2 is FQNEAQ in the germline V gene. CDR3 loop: CASSRRDRGYGYTF. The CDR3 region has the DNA TGTGCCAGCAGCAGAAGGGACAGGGGGTATGGCTACACCTTC.

The CDR3 region has the DNA TGTGCCAGCACCCGAGTATATGGGGCTCAGCCCCAGCATTTT. Its translation: CASTRVYGAQPQHF. V is TRBV6-5 and J is TRBJ1-5, with D possibly matching TRBD1 (5 bases). The CDR3 contains 14 residues. The ends were cut back, 7 bases at V and 6 bases at J, with 16 bases in the middle. Germline CDR1 reads MNHEY; CDR2 reads SVGAGI.

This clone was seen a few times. The CDR3 region has the DNA TGTGCCAGCCGCCGAGGGTATTCTAGCTACACCTTC. It translates to CASRRGYSSYTF. The V gene is TRBV6-6, the J gene TRBJ1-2; D is undetermined. The V end was cut by 8 bases, the J end by 9 bases, with 16 bases between. This CDR3 is 12 amino acids long. CDR1 is MNHNY, CDR2 SVGAGI, per germline (reference sequence).

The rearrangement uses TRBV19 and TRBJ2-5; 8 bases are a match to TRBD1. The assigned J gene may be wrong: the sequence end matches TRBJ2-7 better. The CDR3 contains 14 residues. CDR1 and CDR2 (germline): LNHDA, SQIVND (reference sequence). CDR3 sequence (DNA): TGTGCCAGTAGTACCGGGACAGGCTCCTACGAGCAGTACTTC. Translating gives CASSTGTGSYEQYF.

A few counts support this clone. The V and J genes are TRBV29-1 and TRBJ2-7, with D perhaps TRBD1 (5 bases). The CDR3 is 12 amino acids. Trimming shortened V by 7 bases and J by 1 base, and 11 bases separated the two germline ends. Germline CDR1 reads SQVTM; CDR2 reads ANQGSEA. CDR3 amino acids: CSASDTSYEQYF. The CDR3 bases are TGCAGCGCCTCGGACACTTCCTACGAGCAGTACTTC.

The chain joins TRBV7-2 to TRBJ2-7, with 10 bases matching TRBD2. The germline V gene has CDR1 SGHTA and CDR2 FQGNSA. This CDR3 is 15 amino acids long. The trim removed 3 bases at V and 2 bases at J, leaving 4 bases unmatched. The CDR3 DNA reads TGTGCCAGCAGCTTCCAAGGACTAGCGGCCTACGAGCAGTACTTC. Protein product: CASSFQGLAAYEQYF.